This entry is about one T cell receptor beta chain. Trimming cost V 2 bases and J 8 bases; bases outside gene matches: 6. The CDR3 length is 15 residues. Germline CDR1 reads SGHAT; CDR2 reads FQNNGV. This sample is drawn from a study of blood T cell repertoires in COVID-19. Only in-frame clones appear in the TCRdb table, and some are missing; sequencing was by immunoSEQ multiplex PCR. The table has roughly 220,000 clones, roughly 84% seen once; the top ten hold 6.8%. Participants' own reports of clinical history determined their cohort assignment. The material sequenced was PBMCs or T cells enriched from blood (not recorded which). This sequence joins TRBV11-2 and TRBJ1-6, with 7 bases matching TRBD1. The TCR originated in a woman in her 40s who had recovered from COVID-19. The CDR3, as DNA: TGTGCCAGCAGCTTAACTGGCCAGGGGGATTCACCCCTCCACTTT. The encoded protein is CASSLTGQGDSPLHF.